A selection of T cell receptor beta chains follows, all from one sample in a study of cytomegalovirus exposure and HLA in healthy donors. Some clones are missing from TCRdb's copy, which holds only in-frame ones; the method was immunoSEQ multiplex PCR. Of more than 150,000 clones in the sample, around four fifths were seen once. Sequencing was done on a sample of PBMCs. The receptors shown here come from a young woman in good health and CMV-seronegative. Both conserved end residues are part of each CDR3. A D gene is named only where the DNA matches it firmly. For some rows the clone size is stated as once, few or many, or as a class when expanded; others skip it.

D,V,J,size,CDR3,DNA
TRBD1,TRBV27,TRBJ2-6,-,CASSDRGPGANVLTF,TGTGCCAGCAGTGACAGGGGGCCTGGGGCCAACGTCCTGACTTTC
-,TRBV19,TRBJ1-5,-,CASSIDGQGTQPQHF,TGTGCCAGTAGTATCGATGGGCAGGGCACCCAGCCCCAGCATTTT
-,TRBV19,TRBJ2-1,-,CASSPYRERPTSQQFF,TGTGCCAGTAGTCCATACAGGGAACGCCCGACCTCCCAGCAGTTCTTC
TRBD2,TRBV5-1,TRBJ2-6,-,CASTVAGGLSGANVLTF,TGCGCCAGCACCGTAGCGGGGGGGCTCTCTGGGGCCAACGTCCTGACTTTC
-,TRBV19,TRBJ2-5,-,CATTGWSQETQYF,TGTGCCACCACAGGGTGGTCCCAAGAGACCCAGTACTTC
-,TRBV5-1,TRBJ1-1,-,CASSIAGGGNTEAFF,TGCGCCAGCAGCATTGCCGGAGGTGGGAACACTGAAGCTTTCTTT
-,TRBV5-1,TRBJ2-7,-,CASSLGAGVNQYEQYF,TGCGCCAGCAGCTTGGGGGCAGGGGTAAACCAATACGAGCAGTACTTC
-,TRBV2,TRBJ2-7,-,CASAGLWEQYF,TGTGCCAGCGCGGGGCTATGGGAGCAGTACTTC
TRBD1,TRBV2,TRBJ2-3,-,CAISDIGGLTDTQYF,TGTGCCATCAGTGACATAGGGGGCCTCACAGATACGCAGTATTTT
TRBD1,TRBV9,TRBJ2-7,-,CASSEGLGGTGNSYEQYF,TGTGCCAGCAGCGAGGGGTTGGGAGGGACAGGGAATTCCTACGAGCAGTACTTC
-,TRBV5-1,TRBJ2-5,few,CASSFNSETQYF,TGCGCCAGCAGCTTTAATTCGGAGACCCAGTACTTC
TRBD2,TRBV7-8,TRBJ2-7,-,CASSLGLWRGGYEQYF,TGTGCCAGCAGCTTAGGCCTCTGGCGGGGGGGCTACGAGCAGTACTTC
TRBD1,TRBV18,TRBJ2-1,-,CASSLGTAEYNEQFF,TGTGCCAGCTCACTAGGGACAGCCGAGTACAATGAGCAGTTCTTC
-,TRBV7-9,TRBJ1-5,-,CASSFRGNQPQHF,TGTGCCAGCAGCTTTCGGGGGAATCAGCCCCAGCATTTT
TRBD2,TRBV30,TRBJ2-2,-,CAWRNGGATGELFF,TGTGCCTGGAGGAACGGGGGGGCGACCGGGGAGCTGTTTTTT
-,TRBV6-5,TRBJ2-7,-,CASKLGISTYEQYF,TGTGCCAGCAAACTCGGGATATCCACCTACGAGCAGTACTTC
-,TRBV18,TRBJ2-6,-,CASSPSSGANVLTF,TGTGCCAGCTCACCGAGCTCTGGGGCCAACGTCCTGACTTTC
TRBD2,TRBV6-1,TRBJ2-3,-,CASSERDRGGTDTQYF,TGTGCCAGCAGTGAACGAGATCGGGGGGGCACAGATACGCAGTATTTT
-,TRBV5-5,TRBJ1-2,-,CASSPLWPAPYGYTF,TGTGCCAGCAGCCCCCTCTGGCCCGCACCCTATGGCTACACCTTC
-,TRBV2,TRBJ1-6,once,CASNLLAYNSPLHF,TGTGCCAGCAACCTTTTGGCTTATAATTCACCCCTCCACTTT
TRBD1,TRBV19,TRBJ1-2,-,CASSLRQGANYGYTF,TGTGCCAGTAGTCTCCGACAGGGGGCGAACTATGGCTACACCTTC
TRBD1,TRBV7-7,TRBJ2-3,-,CASSLTTGGADTQYF,TGTGCTAGCAGCTTAACGACAGGGGGAGCAGATACGCAGTATTTT
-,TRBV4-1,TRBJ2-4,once,CASSQLTRDIQYF,TGCGCCAGCAGCCAGCTGACTAGAGACATTCAGTACTTC
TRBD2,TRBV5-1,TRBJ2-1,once,CASSLAGGGYNEQFF,TGCGCCAGCAGCTTGGCCGGGGGGGGTTACAATGAGCAGTTCTTC
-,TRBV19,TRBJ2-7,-,CASSGRGVGYEQYF,TGTGCCAGTAGTGGCAGGGGAGTGGGCTACGAGCAGTACTTC
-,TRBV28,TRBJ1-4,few,CASSSRKTGQAEKLFF,TGTGCCAGCTCCTCCCGGAAGACAGGTCAAGCGGAAAAACTGTTTTTT
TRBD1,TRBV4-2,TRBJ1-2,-,CASSQRTGVYGYTF,TGTGCCAGCAGCCAGAGGACAGGGGTCTATGGCTACACCTTC
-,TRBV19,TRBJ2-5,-,CASSLWGEETQYF,TGTGCCAGTAGCTTGTGGGGGGAAGAGACCCAGTACTTC
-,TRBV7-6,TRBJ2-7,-,CASSGQNSYEQYF,TGTGCCAGCAGCGGACAGAACTCCTACGAGCAGTACTTC
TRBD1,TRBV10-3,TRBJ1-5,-,CAISRGQHGQPQHF,TGTGCCATCTCCCGGGGACAGCACGGTCAGCCCCAGCATTTT
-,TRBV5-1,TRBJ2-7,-,CASSSLRSGNGEQYF,TGCGCCAGCAGCTCATTAAGGTCAGGGAATGGAGAGCAGTACTTC
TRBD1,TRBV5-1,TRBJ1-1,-,CASSLRQGASNTEAFF,TGCGCCAGCAGCTTGAGACAGGGCGCCAGTAACACTGAAGCTTTCTTT
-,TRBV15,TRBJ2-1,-,CATSAGVGSEQFF,TGTGCCACCAGCGCCGGGGTAGGTTCGGAGCAGTTCTTC
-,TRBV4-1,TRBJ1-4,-,CASSQVVMGPSGEKLFF,TGCGCCAGCAGCCAAGTAGTTATGGGGCCATCGGGTGAAAAACTGTTTTTT
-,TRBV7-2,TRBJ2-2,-,CASSLEGQGWGTGELFF,TGTGCCAGCAGCTTAGAAGGGCAGGGATGGGGCACCGGGGAGCTGTTTTTT
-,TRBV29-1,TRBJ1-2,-,CSVEVSLYGYTF,TGCAGCGTTGAAGTATCCCTCTATGGCTACACCTTC
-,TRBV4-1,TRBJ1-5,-,CASSQELRGNQPQHF,TGCGCCAGCAGCCAAGAACTCAGGGGCAATCAGCCCCAGCATTTT
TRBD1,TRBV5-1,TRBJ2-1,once,CASRGGQGNNEQFF,TGCGCCAGCAGAGGAGGACAGGGTAACAATGAGCAGTTCTTC
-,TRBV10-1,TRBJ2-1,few,CASSVGQGNEQFF,TGCGCCAGCAGTGTAGGCCAGGGGAATGAGCAGTTCTTC
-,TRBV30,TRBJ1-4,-,CAWRPDTTEKLFF,TGTGCCTGGAGACCGGACACTACTGAAAAACTGTTTTTT
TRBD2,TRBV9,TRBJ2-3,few,CASSVSSGGRDTQYF,TGTGCCAGCAGCGTCTCTAGCGGGGGGCGCGATACGCAGTATTTT